These 24 T cell receptor beta chains were sequenced from one sample in a study of HIV-infected patients and healthy controls. TCRdb reprocessed the 5' RACE reads via MiXCR and lists one record per CDR3 protein. The sample yields 18,000 or so distinct CDR3 sequences, roughly 19% seen once. The sequenced material came from CD8+ T cells from blood. The source is a human donor in good health.

This sequence joins TRBV6-1 and TRBJ1-5, with D uncertain. The germline V gene encodes CDR1 MNHNS and CDR2 SASEGT. This CDR3 comprises 15 residues. The V and J ends lost 2 bases and 3 bases respectively, with 11 bases between them. In nucleotides, the CDR3 is TGTGCCAGCAGTGAACTACTCAGCTCCAATCAGCCCCAGCATTTT. Protein: CASSELLSSNQPQHF.

This clonotype is medium-sized in the sample. The chain uses TRBV28 and TRBJ2-5; no definite D call. This CDR3 comprises 12 residues. V lost 5 bases and J 5 bases, leaving 9 bases between the germline ends. Per germline, CDR1 MDHEN and CDR2 SYDVKM. The DNA for the CDR3 is TGTGCCAGCAGTCCCCATCTCGAGACCCAGTACTTC. This gives the protein CASSPHLETQYF.

In regard to this clonotype: A much larger clone lies a single base off, so this may be a read error. The CDR3 carries no conserved terminal phenylalanine or tryptophan, so it likely arises from a read error. The V and J genes are TRBV5-1 and TRBJ1-1; D unclear. CDR3 size: 12 residues. Trimming cost V 4 bases and J 5 bases, with 9 bases left between them. Looked up from germline, CDR1 is SGHRS and CDR2 is YFSETQ. CDR3 coding DNA: TGCGCCAGCAGCGTAGGGAGTACTGAAGCTTTCCTT. Translation gives CASSVGSTEAFL.

This sequence joins TRBV11-1 and TRBJ2-1; a weak D match, TRBD2 (6 bases). This CDR3 is 17 amino acids long. Trimming took off 5 bases at V and 0 bases at J, with 17 bases between the two ends. The germline V gene encodes CDR1 SGHAT and CDR2 FQDESV (reference sequence). CDR3 coding DNA: TGTGCCAGCAGCCCCTACGGACTAACGAGCTCCTACAATGAGCAGTTCTTC. It translates to CASSPYGLTSSYNEQFF.

This clonotype was counted between two and nine times. The chain uses TRBV30 and TRBJ2-1; D is uncertain. V lost 4 bases and J lost 10, with 11 bases in between. From germline, CDR1 is GTSNPN and CDR2 SVGIG (reference sequence). CDR3 length equals 11 residues. The CDR3 sequence: CAWTVSYEQFF. The CDR3 nucleotides read TGTGCCTGGACGGTGTCATACGAGCAGTTCTTC.

This clonotype was counted many times. This chain uses TRBV13 with TRBJ2-7; 12 bases match TRBD2. Germline trimming cut 0 bases from V and 4 bases from J; bases unmatched to any gene: 10. Per the germline V gene, CDR1 is PRHDT and CDR2 is FYEKMQ (reference sequence). This CDR3 region has 18 residues. Here the CDR3 DNA reads TGTGCCAGCAGCTTAGGCGGGCTAGCGGGAGGGCGGCGTTACGAGCAGTACTTC. Amino acids: CASSLGGLAGGRRYEQYF.

This sequence joins TRBV9 and TRBJ1-5, with D perhaps matching TRBD1 (5 bases). Germline V gene data show CDR1 as SGDLS and CDR2 as YYNGEE. V lost 0 bases and J lost 6, with 13 bases in between. This CDR3 is 15 amino acids long. CDR3 in amino acids: CASSVGRGRGQPQHF. CDR3 DNA sequence: TGTGCCAGCAGCGTAGGGAGGGGTCGGGGTCAGCCCCAGCATTTT.

There are many counts of this clonotype. The gene calls are TRBV9 and TRBJ2-3; D remains ambiguous. Trimming stripped 0 bases from V and 6 bases from J, with 14 bases between. Germline loops: CDR1 SGDLS, CDR2 YYNGEE. The CDR3 sequence is 15 residues long. The CDR3 is CASSVGLTAVDTQYF. CDR3 DNA sequence: TGTGCCAGCAGCGTAGGTTTAACGGCAGTGGATACGCAGTATTTT.

The sample holds a few counts of this clonotype. The chain couples TRBV20-1 to TRBJ2-1; D might be TRBD1 (6 bases). Trimming removed 6 bases from V and 4 bases from J, with 19 bases in between. This CDR3 comprises 15 residues. Germline V gene lookup returns CDR1 DFQATT and CDR2 SNEGSKA (reference sequence). Here the CDR3 reads CSANPRDIRYNEQFF. CDR3 nucleotide sequence: TGCAGTGCCAACCCCCGGGACATCCGGTACAATGAGCAGTTCTTC.

The chain joins TRBV19 to TRBJ2-1; 7 bases are shared with TRBD2. This CDR3 region has 13 residues. After removal of 3 bases from V and 5 bases from J, the junction contained 1 base not matched to a gene. Germline CDR1 and CDR2: LNHDA and SQIVND (reference sequence). The CDR3 spells CASSMGGDNEQFF. The DNA of the CDR3 is TGTGCCAGTAGTATGGGAGGGGACAATGAGCAGTTCTTC.

Within the sample, this clonotype is medium-sized. This chain links TRBV4-1 with TRBJ1-1; D is possibly TRBD1 (5 bases). The germline V gene has CDR1 MGHRA and CDR2 YSYEKL. V was clipped by 3 bases and J by 12 bases, with 26 bases between them. The CDR3 length is 16 residues. The DNA for the CDR3 is TGCGCCAGCAGCCAGGATGAACATGGAGGGGTTAAGGATACTTTCTTT. It translates to CASSQDEHGGVKDTFF.

The genes are TRBV25-1 and TRBJ2-1; 8 positions match TRBD2. Germline values: CDR1 MGHDK, CDR2 SYGVNS. Trimming cost V 5 bases and J 10 bases; bases outside gene matches: 10. The CDR3 sequence is 14 residues long. In DNA form, the CDR3 reads TGTGCCAGCAGTTACCCGGGACTAGGAGGGGAGCAGTTCTTC. As protein: CASSYPGLGGEQFF.

A few counts support this clonotype. The V call is TRBV4-1, the J call TRBJ1-5; TRBD1 matches 9 bases. CDR1 is MGHRA, CDR2 YSYEKL, per germline. V dropped 2 bases and J dropped 3; count of bases not matched to a gene: 5. There are 16 residues in the CDR3. CDR3 DNA: TGCGCCAGCAGCCAAAGGACAGGGGAATACAATCAGCCCCAGCATTTT. Translated, it gives CASSQRTGEYNQPQHF.

In this sample, this clonotype is large. V gene TRBV4-1 combines with J gene TRBJ1-5; D might be TRBD1 (5 bases). CDR1 and CDR2 (germline): MGHRA, YSYEKL. Between the trimmed V and J ends, which lost 4 bases and 4 bases, there was a span of 14 bases. This CDR3 comprises 15 residues. CDR3 coding DNA: TGCGCCAGCAGCCCTGCAAGACAGCCAAATCAGCCCCAGCATTTT. Translated: CASSPARQPNQPQHF.

This sequence joins TRBV6-5 and TRBJ2-7, with 15 bases aligning to TRBD2. In germline, CDR1 is MNHEY, CDR2 SVGAGI. Trimming at V came to 1 base and at J to 5 bases, leaving 6 bases not matched to a gene. The CDR3 is 17 residues long. CDR3 amino acids: CASSYFGTSGRSNEQYF. For the CDR3, the DNA is TGTGCCAGCAGTTACTTTGGGACTAGCGGGAGGTCCAACGAGCAGTACTTC.

In its sample, this clonotype was seen a few times. The chain joins TRBV7-6 to TRBJ2-2; TRBD2 is a possible D gene (5 bases). CDR1 and CDR2 from the germline V gene are SGHVS and FNYEAQ. V was cut by 3 bases and J by 6 bases, with 17 bases left in between. The CDR3 spans 16 residues. Written as DNA, the CDR3 is TGTGCCAGCAGCTTGCTGGTTCCCGGCGGGTCCGGGGAGCTGTTTTTT. This gives the protein CASSLLVPGGSGELFF.

The rearrangement joins TRBV6-5 to TRBJ1-4, with 7 bases lining up with TRBD1. CDR1 is MNHEY and CDR2 is SVGAGI in the germline V gene. CDR3 length equals 16 residues. V lost 4 bases and J lost 5; bases outside the gene matches: 10. CDR3 loop: CASSFPAGQPNEKLFF. CDR3 DNA sequence: TGTGCCAGCAGTTTCCCCGCGGGACAGCCGAATGAAAAACTGTTTTTT.

This clonotype was observed many times. This sequence joins TRBV29-1 and TRBJ2-7; D is unclear. Germline assignment: CDR1 SQVTM and CDR2 ANQGSEA. The V end was cut by 0 bases, the J end by 0 bases, with 9 bases between. The CDR3 runs to 14 residues. The CDR3 is CSVEEARPSYEQYF. The CDR3 bases are TGCAGCGTTGAAGAAGCCAGGCCCTCCTACGAGCAGTACTTC.

This clonotype was detected ten times or more. The chain carries TRBV29-1 and TRBJ1-1; TRBD1 agrees at 7 bases. The CDR3 extends over 12 amino acids. Losses at the gene ends were 3 bases for V and 3 bases for J; bases not matched to a gene: 1. Per germline, CDR1 SQVTM and CDR2 ANQGSEA. The CDR3: CSVETGYTEAFF. In DNA form, the CDR3 reads TGCAGCGTTGAGACAGGGTACACTGAAGCTTTCTTT.

Ten or more counts support this clonotype. The chain links TRBV13 to TRBJ1-2; TRBD1 matches 7 bases. The V and J ends lost 0 bases and 3 bases, in that order; junction bases with no gene match: 10. Germline-derived CDR1 and CDR2 are PRHDT and FYEKMQ (reference sequence). The CDR3 runs to 17 residues. CDR3 DNA: TGTGCCAGCAGCTTAGGACGTCTAGCAGGGGGGGACTATGGCTACACCTTC. This sequence encodes CASSLGRLAGGDYGYTF.

This clonotype was seen more than once but under ten times. The chain links TRBV29-1 to TRBJ2-7, with TRBD2 as a possible D gene (6 bases). The CDR3 extends over 15 amino acids. Deletions cut 1 base from V and 4 bases from J, with 17 bases between. Germline-derived CDR1 and CDR2 are SQVTM and ANQGSEA. CDR3 sequence: CSVEVTGTRGYEQYF. The CDR3 DNA reads TGCAGCGTTGAAGTTACCGGGACGCGGGGTTACGAGCAGTACTTC.

In regard to this clonotype: A read error is possible here, since a much larger clone lies one base away. The chain couples TRBV29-1 to TRBJ2-3, with 7 bases lining up with TRBD2. The CDR3 spans 18 residues. The trim removed 6 bases at V and 4 bases at J, leaving 22 bases unmatched. Germline V gene lookup returns CDR1 SQVTM and CDR2 ANQGSEA. CDR3 residues: CSVAGLVGGPSGSDTQYF. CDR3 nucleotide sequence: TGCAGCGTCGCCGGACTAGTGGGAGGGCCTTCGGGGTCAGATACGCAGTATTTT.

This clonotype was picked up a small number of times. This chain links TRBV7-6 with TRBJ1-1; weak D call: TRBD1 (5 bases). Trimming removed 2 bases from V and 8 bases from J, with 15 bases in between. The CDR3 runs to 14 residues. Germline assignment: CDR1 SGHVS and CDR2 FNYEAQ. CDR3: CASSLSLQAPEAFF. CDR3 nucleotides: TGTGCCAGCAGCTTATCGCTACAGGCGCCCGAAGCTTTCTTT.

The rearrangement links TRBV27 to TRBJ2-7; D call uncertain. Germline V gives CDR1 MNHEY, CDR2 SMNVEV (reference sequence). The germline V and J ends were trimmed by 6 bases and 0 bases, with 9 bases remaining between them. The CDR3 is made up of 13 amino acids. The CDR3 region is CASSRRVSYEQYF. CDR3 in DNA: TGTGCCAGCAGCCGCCGGGTCTCCTACGAGCAGTACTTC.